This T cell receptor beta chain was captured in a study of shared clonotypes between healthy human individuals. Study overall: Contributing individuals were a couple of females and a few males aged 18 to 49. Regarding the study as a whole: Few donors limited the genetic and exposure-history diversity represented.

This CDR3 has 16 residues. Germline V gene lookup returns CDR1 KGHSH and CDR2 LQKENI. Losses at the gene ends were 3 bases for V and 1 base for J; bases not matched to a gene: 6. In the case of this clone: The antigen is not known.

Genomic DNA (from each subset) was split evenly across several immunoSEQ plates. Each sorted subset replicate got 200 ng genomic DNA, roughly 30,000 genomes. The protocol was immunoSEQ multiplex PCR, while the TCRdb copy is restricted to in-frame clones and leaves out a portion. The data contain roughly 200,000 clones, about 66% of them singletons. Specimen: memory CD4+ T cells sorted from blood. Subset specified: CD45RA-negative fraction. The TCR originated in a man younger than 45 in good health. This chain joins TRBV18 and TRBJ1-1, with TRBD1 identical over 9 bases. The CDR3 DNA is TGTGCCAGCTCACCTAGGGACAGGGTTCGGAACACTGAAGCTTTCTTT. It yields the protein CASSPRDRVRNTEAFF. The complete variable domain, with remaining parts taken from reference TRBV18 and TRBJ1-1, reads NAGVMQNPRHLVRRRGQEARLRCSPMKGHSHVYWYRQLPEEGLKFMVYLQKENIIDESGMPKERFSAEFPKEGPSILRIQQVVRGDSAAYFCASSPRDRVRNTEAFFGQGTRLTVV.